This T cell receptor (beta chain) is drawn from a study of T cell responses to AZD1222 COVID-19 vaccine. Findings of the study overall: Spike as a whole was targeted by vaccine-associated CD4 TCRs, dominant at 160-218 and 743-854. No day 14 peak samples; only post-peak repertoires were characterized. Females made up more of the donors, who were largely white British, and clonal diversity may have come out too low.

Germline V gene data show CDR1 as MDHEN and CDR2 as SYDVKM. J was trimmed by 9 bases and V by 4 bases; bases with no gene match: 9. The CDR3 is made up of 15 amino acids. This clone has just one count. Its antigen remains unidentified. Repertoires were generated with immunoSEQ multiplex PCR, while TCRdb's copy carries only in-frame clones and drops some. This sample has approximately 150,000 clones, with 75% to 90% found just once. Sequenced here: peripheral blood, sampled on day 0 of AZD1222 vaccination. V usage is TRBV28 and J usage is TRBJ1-6; 7 bases are shared with TRBD1. This TCR came from an adult in good health. The CDR3 DNA reads as TGTGCCAGCAGTTCGCCGGGACAGCCATTTTCACCCCTCCACTTT. This translates into CASSSPGQPFSPLHF. The full variable domain, its missing parts supplied by reference TRBV28 and TRBJ1-6, is DVKVTQSSRYLVKRTGEKVFLECVQDMDHENMFWYRQDPGLGLRLIYFSYDVKMKEKGDIPEGYSVSREKKERFSLILESASTNQTSMYLCASSSPGQPFSPLHFGNGTRLTVT.